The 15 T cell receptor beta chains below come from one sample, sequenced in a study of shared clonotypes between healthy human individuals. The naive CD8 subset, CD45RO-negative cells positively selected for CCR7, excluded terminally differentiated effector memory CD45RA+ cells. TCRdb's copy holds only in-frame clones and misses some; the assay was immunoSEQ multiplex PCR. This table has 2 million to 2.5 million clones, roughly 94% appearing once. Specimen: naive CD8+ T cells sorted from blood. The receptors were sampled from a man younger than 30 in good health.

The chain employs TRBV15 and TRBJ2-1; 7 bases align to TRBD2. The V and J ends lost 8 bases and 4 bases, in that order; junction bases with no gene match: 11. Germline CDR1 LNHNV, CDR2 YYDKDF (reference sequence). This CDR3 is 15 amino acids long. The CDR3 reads CATGGRTSSYNEQFF. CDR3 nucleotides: TGTGCCACCGGGGGAAGGACTAGTTCTTACAATGAGCAGTTCTTC. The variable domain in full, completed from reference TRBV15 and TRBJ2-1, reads DAMVIQNPRYQVTQFGKPVTLSCSQTLNHNVMYWYQQKSSQAPKLLFHYYDKDFNNEADTPDNFQSRRPNTSFCFLDIRSPGLGDTAMYLCATGGRTSSYNEQFFGPGTRLTVL.

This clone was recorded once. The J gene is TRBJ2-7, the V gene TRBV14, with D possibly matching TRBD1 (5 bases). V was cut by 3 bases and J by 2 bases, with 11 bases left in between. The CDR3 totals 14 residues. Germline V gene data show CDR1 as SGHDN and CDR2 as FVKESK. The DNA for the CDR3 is TGTGCCAGCAGCCATGGCCCAGGGACCTACGAGCAGTACTTC. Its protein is CASSHGPGTYEQYF. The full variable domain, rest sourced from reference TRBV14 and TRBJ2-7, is EAGVTQFPSHSVIEKGQTVTLRCDPISGHDNLYWYRRVMGKEIKFLLHFVKESKQDESGMPNNRFLAERTGGTYSTLKVQPAELEDSGVYFCASSHGPGTYEQYFGPGTRLTVT.

CDR3 in amino acids: CASSAGNSPLHF. DNA for the CDR3: TGTGCCAGCAGCGCAGGGAATTCACCCCTCCACTTT. The chain links TRBV7-9 to TRBJ1-6; possible D gene TRBD1, 5 bases. This CDR3 comprises 12 residues. Germline CDR1 SEHNR, CDR2 FQNEAQ (reference sequence). V was clipped by 5 bases and J by 7 bases, with 6 bases between them.

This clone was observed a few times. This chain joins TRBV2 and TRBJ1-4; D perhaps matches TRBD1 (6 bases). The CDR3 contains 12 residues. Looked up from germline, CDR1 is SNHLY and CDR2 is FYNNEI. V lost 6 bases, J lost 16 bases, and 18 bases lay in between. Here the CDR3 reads CASSVDSTVGFF. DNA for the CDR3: TGTGCCAGCAGCGTGGACAGTACGGTTGGGTTTTTT.

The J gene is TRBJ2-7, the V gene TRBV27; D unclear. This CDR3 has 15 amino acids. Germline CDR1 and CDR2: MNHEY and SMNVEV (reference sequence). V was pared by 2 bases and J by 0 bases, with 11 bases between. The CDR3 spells CASSLMGPSSYEQYF. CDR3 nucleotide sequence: TGTGCCAGCAGTTTAATGGGTCCGTCCTCCTACGAGCAGTACTTC.

CDR3 residues: CASSSTGQIQETQYF. CDR3 nucleotide sequence: TGTGCCAGCAGCTCAACGGGACAGATCCAAGAGACCCAGTACTTC. The rearrangement uses TRBV7-9 and TRBJ2-5; TRBD1 agrees at 7 bases. Per the germline V gene, CDR1 is SEHNR and CDR2 is FQNEAQ (reference sequence). The trim removed 4 bases at V and 1 base at J, leaving 6 bases unmatched. The CDR3 runs to 15 residues.

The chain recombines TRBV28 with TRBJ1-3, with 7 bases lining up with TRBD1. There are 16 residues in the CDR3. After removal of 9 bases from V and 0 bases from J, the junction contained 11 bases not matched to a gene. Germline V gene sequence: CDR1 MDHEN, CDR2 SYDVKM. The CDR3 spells CARQSTGESSGNTIYF. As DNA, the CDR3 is TGTGCCAGGCAATCCACAGGGGAGAGCTCTGGAAACACCATATATTTT.

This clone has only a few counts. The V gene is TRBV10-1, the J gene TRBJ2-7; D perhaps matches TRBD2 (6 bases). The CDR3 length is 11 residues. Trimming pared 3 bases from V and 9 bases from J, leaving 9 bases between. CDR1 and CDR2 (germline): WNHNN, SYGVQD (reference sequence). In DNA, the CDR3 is TGCGCCAGCAGTGACGGGGGTAGGCAGTACTTC. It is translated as CASSDGGRQYF.

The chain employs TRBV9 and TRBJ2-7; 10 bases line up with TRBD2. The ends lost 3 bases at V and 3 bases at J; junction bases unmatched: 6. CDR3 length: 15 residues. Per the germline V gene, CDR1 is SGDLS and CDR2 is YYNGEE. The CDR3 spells CASSAGTSVRYEQYF. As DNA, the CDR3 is TGTGCCAGCAGCGCCGGGACTAGCGTTCGCTACGAGCAGTACTTC.

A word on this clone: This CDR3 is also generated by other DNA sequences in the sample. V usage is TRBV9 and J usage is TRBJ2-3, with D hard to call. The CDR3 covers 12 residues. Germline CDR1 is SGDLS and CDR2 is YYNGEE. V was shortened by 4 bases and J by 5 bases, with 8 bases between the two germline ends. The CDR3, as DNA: TGTGCCAGCAGCCCTAACCAAGATACGCAGTATTTT. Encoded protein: CASSPNQDTQYF.

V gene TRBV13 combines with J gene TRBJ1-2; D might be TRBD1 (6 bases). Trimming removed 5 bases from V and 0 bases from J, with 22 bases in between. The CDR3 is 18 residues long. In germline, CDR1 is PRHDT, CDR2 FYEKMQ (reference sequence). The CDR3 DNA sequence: TGTGCCAGCAGCGCGAGAGGGACAAAGGGGCAGACTAACTATGGCTACACCTTC. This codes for CASSARGTKGQTNYGYTF.

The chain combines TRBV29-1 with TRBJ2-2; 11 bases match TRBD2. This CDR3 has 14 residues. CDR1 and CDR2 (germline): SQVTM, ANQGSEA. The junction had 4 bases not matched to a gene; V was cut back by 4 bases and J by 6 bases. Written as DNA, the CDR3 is TGCAGCGTTGCGATAGCGGGAGGGCCCGGGGAGCTGTTTTTT. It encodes CSVAIAGGPGELFF.

The CDR3 protein is CASRDRVTYEQYF. CDR3 coding DNA: TGTGCCTCCCGGGACAGGGTTACCTACGAGCAGTACTTC. The chain employs TRBV19 and TRBJ2-7; 9 positions match TRBD1. After removal of 11 bases from V and 2 bases from J, the junction contained 7 bases not matched to a gene. This CDR3 region has 13 residues. Germline CDR1 is LNHDA and CDR2 is SQIVND (reference sequence).

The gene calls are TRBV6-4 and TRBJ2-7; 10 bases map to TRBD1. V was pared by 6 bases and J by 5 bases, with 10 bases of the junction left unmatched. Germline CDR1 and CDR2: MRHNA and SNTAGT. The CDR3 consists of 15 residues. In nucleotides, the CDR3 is TGTGCCAGCAGCCACTTGGGACAGGGGAGCCACGAGCAGTACTTC. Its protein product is CASSHLGQGSHEQYF.

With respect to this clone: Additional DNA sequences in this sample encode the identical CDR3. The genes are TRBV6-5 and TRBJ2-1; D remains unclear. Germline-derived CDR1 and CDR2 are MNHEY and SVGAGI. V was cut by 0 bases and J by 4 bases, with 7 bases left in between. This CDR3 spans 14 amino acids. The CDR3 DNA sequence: TGTGCCAGCAGTTACTCTAGGGATTACAATGAGCAGTTCTTC. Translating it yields CASSYSRDYNEQFF.